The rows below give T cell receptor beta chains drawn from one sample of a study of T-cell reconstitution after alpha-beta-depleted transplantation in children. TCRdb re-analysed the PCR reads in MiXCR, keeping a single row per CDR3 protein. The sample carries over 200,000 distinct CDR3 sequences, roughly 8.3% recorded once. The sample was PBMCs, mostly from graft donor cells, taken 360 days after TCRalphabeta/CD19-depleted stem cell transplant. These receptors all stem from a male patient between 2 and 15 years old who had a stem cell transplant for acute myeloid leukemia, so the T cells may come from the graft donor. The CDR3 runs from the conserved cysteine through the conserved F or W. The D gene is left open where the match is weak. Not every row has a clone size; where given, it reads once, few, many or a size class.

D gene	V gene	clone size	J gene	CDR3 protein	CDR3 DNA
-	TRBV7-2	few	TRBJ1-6	CASSLDIDFRSPLHF	TGTGCCAGCAGCTTAGATATAGACTTTAGGTCACCCCTCCACTTT
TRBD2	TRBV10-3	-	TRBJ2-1	CAISHRLAGHYNEQFF	TGTGCCATCAGTCATAGACTAGCGGGGCACTACAATGAGCAGTTCTTC
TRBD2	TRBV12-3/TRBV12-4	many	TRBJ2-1	CASSLGTSKNEQFF	TGTGCCAGCAGCCTCGGGACTAGCAAAAATGAGCAGTTCTTC
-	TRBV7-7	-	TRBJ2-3	CASSPDRYTQYF	TGTGCTAGCAGCCCGGACCGATATACGCAGTATTTT
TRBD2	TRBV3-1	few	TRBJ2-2	CASRPSSSGTNTGELFF	TGTGCCAGCAGGCCCAGCTCTAGCGGGACGAACACCGGGGAGCTGTTTTTT
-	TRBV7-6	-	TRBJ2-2	CASSLDLGDRRTGELFF	TGTGCCAGCAGCTTAGATTTGGGGGATAGGCGGACCGGGGAGCTGTTTTTT
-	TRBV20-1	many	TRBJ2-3	CSARDRWPTDTQYF	TGCAGTGCTAGAGATCGGTGGCCAACAGATACGCAGTATTTT
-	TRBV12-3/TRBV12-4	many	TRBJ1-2	CASISGKDGYTF	TGTGCCAGCATCTCAGGGAAGGATGGCTACACCTTC
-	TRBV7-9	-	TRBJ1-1	CASSPVVPNTEAFF	TGTGCCAGCAGCCCCGTGGTTCCGAACACTGAAGCTTTCTTT
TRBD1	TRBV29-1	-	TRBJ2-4	CSVEGGTGLPRGNIQYF	TGCAGCGTTGAAGGGGGGACAGGGCTCCCCCGGGGCAACATTCAGTACTTC
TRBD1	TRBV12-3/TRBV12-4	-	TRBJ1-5	CASTGTDHQPQHF	TGTGCCAGCACCGGGACAGATCATCAGCCCCAGCATTTT
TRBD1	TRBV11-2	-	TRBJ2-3	CASSFERFRQGGLTSTDTQYF	TGTGCCAGCAGCTTCGAGAGATTTAGACAGGGGGGACTGACTAGCACAGATACGCAGTATTTT
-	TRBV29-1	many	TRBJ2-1	CSVEGLGKSDYNEQFF	TGCAGCGTTGAGGGGCTGGGGAAGTCAGATTACAATGAGCAGTTCTTC
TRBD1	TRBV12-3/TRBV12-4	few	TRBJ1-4	CASSLIGPQGTSTNEKLFF	TGTGCCAGCAGTTTGATCGGGCCACAGGGGACTTCAACTAATGAAAAACTGTTTTTT
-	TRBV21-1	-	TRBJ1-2	CASIQRLGHYGYTF	TGTGCCAGCATCCAAAGGCTAGGGCACTATGGCTACACCTTC
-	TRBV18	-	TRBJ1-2	CASSPPTGNYGYTF	TGTGCCAGCTCACCACCAACAGGGAACTATGGCTACACCTTC
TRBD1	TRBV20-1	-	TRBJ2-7	CSATKDRVSYEQYF	TGCAGTGCTACCAAGGACAGGGTATCGTACGAGCAGTACTTC
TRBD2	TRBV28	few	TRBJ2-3	CASSLWASGDLGTDTQYF	TGTGCCAGCAGTTTATGGGCTAGCGGGGATTTAGGTACAGATACGCAGTATTTT
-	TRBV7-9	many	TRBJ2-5	CASSLANREETQYF	TGTGCCAGCAGCTTAGCGAACAGGGAAGAGACCCAGTACTTC
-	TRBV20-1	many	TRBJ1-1	CSAGPGIDIMGAFF	TGCAGTGCTGGCCCCGGGATAGATATAATGGGAGCTTTCTTT
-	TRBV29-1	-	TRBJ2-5	CSSDGFTETQYF	TGCAGCTCTGATGGGTTTACCGAGACCCAGTACTTC
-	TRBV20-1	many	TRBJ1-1	CSATGVEESTRVEAFF	TGCAGTGCTACTGGGGTCGAGGAATCGACGAGGGTTGAAGCTTTCTTT
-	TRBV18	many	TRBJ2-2	CASSGTAANTGELFF	TGTGCCAGCTCAGGGACGGCTGCGAACACCGGGGAGCTGTTTTTT
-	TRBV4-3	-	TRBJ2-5	CASSQDLGRRQETQYF	TGCGCCAGCAGCCAAGACTTGGGACGGAGGCAAGAGACCCAGTACTTC
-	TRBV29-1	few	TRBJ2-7	CSVVAVQGGEQYF	TGCAGCGTTGTCGCGGTACAGGGAGGCGAGCAGTACTTC
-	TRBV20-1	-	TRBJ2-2	CSAREQNTGELFF	TGCAGTGCTAGAGAGCAAAACACCGGGGAGCTGTTTTTT
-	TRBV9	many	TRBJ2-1	CASSVQAHEQFF	TGTGCCAGCAGCGTCCAGGCCCATGAGCAGTTCTTC
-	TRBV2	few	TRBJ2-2	CASRGEDGELFF	TGTGCCAGCAGAGGGGAGGACGGGGAGCTGTTTTTT
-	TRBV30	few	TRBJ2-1	CAWSVLIGEQFF	TGTGCCTGGAGTGTACTAATCGGTGAGCAGTTCTTC
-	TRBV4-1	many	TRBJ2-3	CASSFRGGTDTQYF	TGCGCCAGCAGCTTCCGAGGGGGCACAGATACGCAGTATTTT
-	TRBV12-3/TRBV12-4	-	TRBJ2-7	CASSQRTESYEQYF	TGTGCCAGCAGCCAAAGGACAGAGTCCTACGAGCAGTACTTC
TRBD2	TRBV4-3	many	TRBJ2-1	CASSQDLVAGVNEQFF	TGCGCCAGCAGCCAAGATCTTGTAGCGGGAGTGAATGAGCAGTTCTTC
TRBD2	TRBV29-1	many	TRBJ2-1	CSVSRTSGFSDEQFF	TGCAGCGTCTCCCGGACTAGCGGCTTTTCGGATGAGCAGTTCTTC
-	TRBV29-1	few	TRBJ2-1	CSVAGGRSSYNEQFF	TGCAGCGTTGCAGGGGGGCGATCCTCCTACAATGAGCAGTTCTTC
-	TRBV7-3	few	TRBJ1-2	CASSLDAGYGYTF	TGTGCCAGCAGCTTAGATGCTGGCTATGGCTACACCTTC
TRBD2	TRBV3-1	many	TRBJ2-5	CASSQVLAGGKGQETQYF	TGTGCCAGCAGCCAAGTCCTAGCGGGGGGGAAGGGCCAAGAGACCCAGTACTTC
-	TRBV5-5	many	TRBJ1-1	CASSFENTEAFF	TGTGCCAGCAGCTTCGAGAACACTGAAGCTTTCTTT
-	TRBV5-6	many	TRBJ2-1	CASSLVAVDSYNEQFF	TGTGCCAGCAGCTTGGTGGCCGTAGACTCCTACAATGAGCAGTTCTTC
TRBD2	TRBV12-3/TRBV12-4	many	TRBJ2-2	CASSRGRAGELFF	TGTGCCAGCAGTCGGGGGAGGGCCGGGGAGCTGTTTTTT
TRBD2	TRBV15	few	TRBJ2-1	CATNSRLAGGNEQFF	TGTGCCACCAACTCGCGACTAGCGGGAGGCAATGAGCAGTTCTTC
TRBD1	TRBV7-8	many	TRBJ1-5	CASSLARDRERNQPQHF	TGTGCCAGCAGCTTAGCGCGGGACAGGGAGCGCAATCAGCCCCAGCATTTT
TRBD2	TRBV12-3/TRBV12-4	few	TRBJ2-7	CASSPGLAGSYEQYF	TGTGCCAGCAGCCCCGGACTAGCGGGATCCTACGAGCAGTACTTC
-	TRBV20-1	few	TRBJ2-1	CSAQEGAEYNEQFF	TGCAGTGCCCAGGAAGGAGCGGAGTACAATGAGCAGTTCTTC
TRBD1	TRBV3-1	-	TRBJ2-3	CASSHTDRVTDTPYF	TGTGCCAGCAGCCACACGGACAGGGTCACAGATACGCCGTATTTT
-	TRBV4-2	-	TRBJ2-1	CASSQERGIGQYGEQFF	TGTGCCAGCAGCCAAGAACGCGGGATAGGGCAGTATGGGGAGCAGTTCTTC
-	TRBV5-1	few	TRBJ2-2	CASSQLRQNTGELFF	TGCGCCAGCAGCCAACTACGACAGAACACCGGGGAGCTGTTTTTT
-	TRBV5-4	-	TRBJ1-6	CASTLFRQSNSPLHF	TGTGCCAGCACCTTGTTCCGACAGAGCAATTCACCCCTCCACTTT
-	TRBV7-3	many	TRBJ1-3	CASSLNGGANGNTIYF	TGTGCCAGCAGCTTGAATGGGGGGGCAAACGGAAACACCATATATTTT
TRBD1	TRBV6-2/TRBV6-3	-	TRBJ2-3	CASSDLPTGKNTDTQYF	TGTGCCAGCAGTGATCTACCGACAGGGAAAAACACAGATACGCAGTATTTT
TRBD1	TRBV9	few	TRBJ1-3	CASSYGQGSGNTIYF	TGTGCCAGCAGCTACGGACAGGGGTCTGGAAACACCATATATTTT
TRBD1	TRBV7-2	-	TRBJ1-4	CASSVTGGIDEKLFF	TGTGCCAGCAGCGTTACAGGGGGGATTGACGAAAAACTGTTTTTT
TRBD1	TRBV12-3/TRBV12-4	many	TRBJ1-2	CASSINRGSGYTF	TGTGCCAGCAGTATAAACAGGGGTTCTGGCTACACCTTC
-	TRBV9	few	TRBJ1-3	CASSVAGHSGNTIYF	TGTGCCAGCAGCGTAGCAGGGCACTCTGGAAACACCATATATTTT
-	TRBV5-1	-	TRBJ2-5	CASSLGSTGREETQYF	TGCGCCAGCAGCTTGGGATCAACAGGGCGCGAAGAGACCCAGTACTTC
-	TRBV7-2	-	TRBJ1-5	CASSLNGIGANQPQHF	TGTGCCAGCAGCTTAAACGGTATAGGGGCGAATCAGCCCCAGCATTTT
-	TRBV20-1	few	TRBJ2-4	CSARGRRWHIQYF	TGCAGTGCTAGAGGCCGACGTTGGCACATTCAGTACTTC
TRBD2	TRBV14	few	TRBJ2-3	CASSQVPAGGGDTQYF	TGTGCCAGCAGCCAAGTTCCAGCGGGAGGAGGAGATACGCAGTATTTT
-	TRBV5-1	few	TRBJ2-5	CASILALGETQYF	TGCGCCAGCATCCTGGCCCTGGGGGAGACCCAGTACTTC
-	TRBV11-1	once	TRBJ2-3	CASSPTSDTQYF	TGTGCCAGCAGCCCAACTAGCGATACGCAGTATTTT